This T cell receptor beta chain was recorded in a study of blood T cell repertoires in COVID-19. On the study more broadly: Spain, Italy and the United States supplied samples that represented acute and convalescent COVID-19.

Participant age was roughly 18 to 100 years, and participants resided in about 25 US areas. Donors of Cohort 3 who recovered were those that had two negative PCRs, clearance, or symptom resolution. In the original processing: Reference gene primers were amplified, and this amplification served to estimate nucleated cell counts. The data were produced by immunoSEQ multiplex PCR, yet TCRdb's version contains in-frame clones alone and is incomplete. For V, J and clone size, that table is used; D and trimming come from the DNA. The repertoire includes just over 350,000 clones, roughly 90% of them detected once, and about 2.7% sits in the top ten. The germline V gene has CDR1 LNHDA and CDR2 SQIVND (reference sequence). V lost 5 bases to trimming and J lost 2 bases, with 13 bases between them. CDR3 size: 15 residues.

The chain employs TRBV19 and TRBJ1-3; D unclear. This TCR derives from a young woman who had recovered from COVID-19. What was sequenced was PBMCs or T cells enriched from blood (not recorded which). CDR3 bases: TGTGCCAGTAGTGTCTCTGGAGGTCCTGGAAACACCATATATTTT. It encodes CASSVSGGPGNTIYF.